These T cell receptor beta chains were read from a single sample in a study of OX40 agonist ivuxolimab in advanced cancers. Here immunoSEQ multiplex PCR was the method, and the copy in TCRdb shows in-frame clones only, minus some. This sample carries about 36,000 clones, 65% to 85% of them seen once, and the ten largest clones take 21%. The sample was CD4+ or CD8+ T cells sorted from blood, taken in a trial of the OX40 agonist ivuxolimab. All receptors derive from an adult with an advanced solid tumor such as melanoma, head and neck, liver or kidney cancer. CDR3s include the opening cysteine and the closing phenylalanine or tryptophan. Fields, in order: clone size, V gene, CDR3 protein. Clone size is not always given. Where it is, it says once, few, many or a class for expanded clones.

size: once; V: TRBV7-9; CDR3: CASSSTPLAGLQETQYF
size: -; V: TRBV29-1; CDR3: CSVPGQLTDTQYF
size: -; V: TRBV7-2; CDR3: CASSLYRVGYNSPLHF
size: -; V: TRBV28; CDR3: CASSLEYQETQYF
size: -; V: TRBV11-2; CDR3: CASSLGPGLVNSEQYF
size: medium-sized; V: TRBV6-5; CDR3: CASSYEGTEAFF
size: -; V: TRBV9; CDR3: CASSVVGDNEQFF
size: -; V: TRBV5-6; CDR3: CASSQGNEQYF
size: once; V: TRBV2; CDR3: CATRGAYNEQFF
size: few; V: TRBV7-2; CDR3: CASSLTEYSNQPQHF
size: -; V: TRBV9; CDR3: CASSVAGAPVGYTF
size: -; V: TRBV2; CDR3: CASSELGRPPYEQYF
size: few; V: TRBV4-2; CDR3: CASSQENYGYTF
size: -; V: TRBV28; CDR3: CASSLYPPGQVPYEQYF
size: few; V: TRBV6-1; CDR3: CASSELRGNQPQHF
size: -; V: TRBV11-2; CDR3: CASSPTQGTGELFF
size: -; V: TRBV27; CDR3: CASSWAGRSYEQYF
size: -; V: TRBV7-8; CDR3: CASSPTGSNQPQHF
size: -; V: TRBV6-5; CDR3: CASSYSRSSGNYEQYF
size: -; V: TRBV29-1; CDR3: CSVEGDGTYEQYF
size: -; V: TRBV9; CDR3: CASSARTAGVTQYF
size: -; V: TRBV5-5; CDR3: CASSLALAYEQYF
size: -; V: TRBV27; CDR3: CASSVTNTGELFF
size: -; V: TRBV6-9; CDR3: CATRQGAAYEQYF
size: once; V: TRBV28; CDR3: CATNPPTSLSITGGTNEKLFF
size: -; V: TRBV27; CDR3: CASSLQLQTGLLADTQYF
size: -; V: TRBV30; CDR3: CAWSVFSANYGYTF
size: -; V: TRBV6-6; CDR3: CASSYREINSPLHF
size: -; V: TRBV4-2; CDR3: CASSQVTGYNYGYTF
size: -; V: TRBV5-6; CDR3: CASSPAGGLSYEQYF
size: -; V: TRBV14; CDR3: CASSQDGPTHWKIF
size: -; V: TRBV7-9; CDR3: CASSTTGGANTGELFF
size: few; V: TRBV27; CDR3: CASSFRGTFTGELFF
size: medium-sized; V: TRBV7-9; CDR3: CASSSGQGHKQYF
size: -; V: TRBV2; CDR3: CASTGGEQYF
size: -; V: TRBV2; CDR3: CASSVLRTSGGQAADTQYF
size: -; V: TRBV7-8; CDR3: CASSKSGGLNTGELFF
size: -; V: TRBV28; CDR3: CASSPTLGEKVETQYF
size: -; V: TRBV9; CDR3: CASSPSGIYNEQFF
size: -; V: TRBV7-9; CDR3: CASSLVDRDYEQYF
size: -; V: TRBV9; CDR3: CASSVDGGGGQPQHF
size: -; V: TRBV29-1; CDR3: CSARAGRYNEQFF
size: -; V: TRBV29-1; CDR3: CSVEYGYGNEQYF
size: -; V: TRBV6-1; CDR3: CASSAEDRSSYEQYF
size: medium-sized; V: TRBV7-9; CDR3: CASSRLRDRGIETQYF
size: -; V: TRBV28; CDR3: CASMGDSSFPNYGYTF
size: -; V: TRBV9; CDR3: CASSPSGGYSYEQYF
size: -; V: TRBV6-6; CDR3: CASSYGAGDSYEQYF
size: -; V: TRBV7-9; CDR3: CASINGKMNTEAFF
size: -; V: TRBV4-1; CDR3: CASSLTGGSGNTIYF
size: -; V: TRBV28; CDR3: CASSLGRGPYYEQYF
size: -; V: TRBV28; CDR3: CASTSDRDEQYF
size: -; V: TRBV5-4; CDR3: CASSLGDENTEAFF
size: -; V: TRBV7-2; CDR3: CASSWTPDTQYF
size: -; V: TRBV29-1; CDR3: CSALTGTGRDEQYF
size: -; V: TRBV7-7; CDR3: CASSRDISSYNEQFF
size: -; V: TRBV27; CDR3: CASSLSNRLPSYEQYF